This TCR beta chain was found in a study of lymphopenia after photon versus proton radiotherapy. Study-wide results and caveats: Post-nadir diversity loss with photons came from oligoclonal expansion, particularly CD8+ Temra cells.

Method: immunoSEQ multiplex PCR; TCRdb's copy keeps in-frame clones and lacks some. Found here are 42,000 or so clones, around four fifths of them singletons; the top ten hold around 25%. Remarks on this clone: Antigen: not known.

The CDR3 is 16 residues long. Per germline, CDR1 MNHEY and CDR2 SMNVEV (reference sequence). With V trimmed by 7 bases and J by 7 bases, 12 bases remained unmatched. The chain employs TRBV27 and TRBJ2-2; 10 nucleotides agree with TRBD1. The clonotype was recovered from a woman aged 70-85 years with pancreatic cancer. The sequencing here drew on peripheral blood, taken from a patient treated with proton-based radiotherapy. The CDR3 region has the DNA TGTGCCAGCACTCCATACCGGGACAGGGGCGGCGGGGAGCTGTTTTTT. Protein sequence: CASTPYRDRGGGELFF.